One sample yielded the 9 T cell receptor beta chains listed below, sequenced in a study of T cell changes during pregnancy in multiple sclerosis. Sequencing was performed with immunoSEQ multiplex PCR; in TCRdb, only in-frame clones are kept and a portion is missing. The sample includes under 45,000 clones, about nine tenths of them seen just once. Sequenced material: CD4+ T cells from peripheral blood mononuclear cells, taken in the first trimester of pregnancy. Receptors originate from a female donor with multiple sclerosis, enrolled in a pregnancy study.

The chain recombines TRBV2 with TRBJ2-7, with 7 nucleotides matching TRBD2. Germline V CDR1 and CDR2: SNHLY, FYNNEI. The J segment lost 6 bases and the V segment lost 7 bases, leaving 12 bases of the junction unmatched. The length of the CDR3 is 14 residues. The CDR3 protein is CASTKAGLSREQYF. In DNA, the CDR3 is TGTGCCAGCACTAAAGCGGGACTCAGTCGCGAGCAGTACTTC.

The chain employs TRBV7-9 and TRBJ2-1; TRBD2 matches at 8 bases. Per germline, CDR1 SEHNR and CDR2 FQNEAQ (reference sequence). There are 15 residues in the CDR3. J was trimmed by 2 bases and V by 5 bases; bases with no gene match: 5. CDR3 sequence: CASSPLSGTYNEQFF. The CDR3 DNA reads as TGTGCCAGCAGCCCCCTTAGCGGGACCTACAATGAGCAGTTCTTC.

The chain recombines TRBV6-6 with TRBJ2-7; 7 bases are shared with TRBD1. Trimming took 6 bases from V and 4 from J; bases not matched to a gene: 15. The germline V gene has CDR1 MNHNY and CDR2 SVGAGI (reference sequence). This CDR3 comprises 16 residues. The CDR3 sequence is CASSHTQLQGMYEQYF. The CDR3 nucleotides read TGTGCCAGCAGCCATACTCAGTTACAGGGGATGTACGAGCAGTACTTC.

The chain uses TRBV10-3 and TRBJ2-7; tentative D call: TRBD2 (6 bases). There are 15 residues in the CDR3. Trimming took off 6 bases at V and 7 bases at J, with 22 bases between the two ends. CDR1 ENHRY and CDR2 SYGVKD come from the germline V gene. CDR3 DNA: TGTGCCATCAGCGGCTCTCCGGGACTGACTCGGGAGCAGTACTTC. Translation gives CAISGSPGLTREQYF.

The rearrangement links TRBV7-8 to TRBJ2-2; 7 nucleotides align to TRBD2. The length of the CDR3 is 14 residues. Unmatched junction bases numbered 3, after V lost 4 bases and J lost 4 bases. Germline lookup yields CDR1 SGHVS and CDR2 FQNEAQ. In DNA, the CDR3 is TGTGCCAGCAGCTCGGGAGGAGTCACCGGGGAGCTGTTTTTT. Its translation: CASSSGGVTGELFF.

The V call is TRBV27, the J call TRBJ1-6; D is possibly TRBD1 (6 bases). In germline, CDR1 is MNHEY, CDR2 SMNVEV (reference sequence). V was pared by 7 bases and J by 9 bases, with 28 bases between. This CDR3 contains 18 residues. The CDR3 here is CASKFPGTSSGRASPLHF. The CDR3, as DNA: TGTGCCAGCAAATTCCCTGGGACATCCTCCGGCAGGGCTTCACCCCTCCACTTT.

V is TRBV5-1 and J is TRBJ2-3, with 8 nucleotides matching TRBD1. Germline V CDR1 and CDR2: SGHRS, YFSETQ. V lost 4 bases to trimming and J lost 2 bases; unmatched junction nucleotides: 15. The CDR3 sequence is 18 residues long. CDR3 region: CASSLARGQGSFTDTQYF. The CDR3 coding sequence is TGCGCCAGCAGCCTGGCCAGAGGACAGGGCTCTTTCACAGATACGCAGTATTTT.

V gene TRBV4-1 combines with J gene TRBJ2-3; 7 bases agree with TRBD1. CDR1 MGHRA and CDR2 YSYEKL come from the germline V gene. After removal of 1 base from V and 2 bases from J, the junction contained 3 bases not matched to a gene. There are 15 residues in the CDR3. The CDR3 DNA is TGCGCCAGCAGCCAAGGACAGGGAATCACAGATACGCAGTATTTT. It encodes CASSQGQGITDTQYF.

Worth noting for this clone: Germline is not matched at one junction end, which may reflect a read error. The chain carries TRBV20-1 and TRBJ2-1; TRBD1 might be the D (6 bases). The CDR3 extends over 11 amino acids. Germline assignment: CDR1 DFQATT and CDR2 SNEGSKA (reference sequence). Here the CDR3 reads CSADPQGRLIF. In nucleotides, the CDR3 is TGCAGTGCTGACCCCCAGGGGCGGCTGATCTTC.